This is a list of T cell receptor beta chains from one sample in a study of blood T cell repertoires in COVID-19. Method: immunoSEQ multiplex PCR; TCRdb's copy keeps in-frame clones and lacks some. The sample lists hundreds of thousands of clones, about four fifths occurring once. Sequencing was carried out using PBMCs or T cells enriched from blood (not recorded which). These receptors came from a woman aged 45-65 years who had been exposed to COVID-19. Each CDR3 is given with its conserved first and last residue. A D gene is named only where the DNA matches it firmly. A row's size may be missing; if present it is once, few, many or a size class.

V gene	D gene	J gene	clone size	CDR3 DNA	CDR3 protein
TRBV5-4	NA	TRBJ2-7	few	TGTGCCAGCAGCCAGGGTAGCGGCTACGAGCAGTACTTC	CASSQGSGYEQYF
TRBV18	TRBD1	TRBJ1-5	NA	TGTGCCAGCTCACCGGGACAGAGCAATCAGCCCCAGCATTTT	CASSPGQSNQPQHF
TRBV10-2	NA	TRBJ1-1	NA	TGCGCCAGCAGTGAGATCGAGGGAGAAGCTTTCTTT	CASSEIEGEAFF
TRBV6-4	NA	TRBJ2-2	NA	TGTGCCAGCAGTGGAGAGGGAGAGACCGGGGAGCTGTTTTTT	CASSGEGETGELFF
TRBV6-1	TRBD1	TRBJ1-2	once	TGTGCCAGCAGTGAAAGAACTGGACAGGGAGGCGGCTACACCTTC	CASSERTGQGGGYTF
TRBV5-5	TRBD2	TRBJ2-5	NA	TGTGCCAGCAGCTTGAGTGGGTGGACTAGCGGGGTAGGACAAGAGACCCAGTACTTC	CASSLSGWTSGVGQETQYF
TRBV4-3	NA	TRBJ1-1	NA	TGCGCCAGCAGCCAAGAATTGTGGAGTGATGGGGCTATGAACACTGAAGCTTTCTTT	CASSQELWSDGAMNTEAFF
TRBV29-1	TRBD2	TRBJ2-7	NA	TGCAGCGTAAGGATAAATGCGGGGGGGTCCGAGCAGTACTTC	CSVRINAGGSEQYF
TRBV27	NA	TRBJ1-6	NA	TGTGCCAGCAGTTTATTTCAGAGGAGCTCCTTCTCCTATAATTCACCCCTCCACTTT	CASSLFQRSSFSYNSPLHF
TRBV5-1	TRBD1	TRBJ1-1	NA	TGCGCCAGCAGCCTACTGGGACAGGGGGCAGGCACTGAAGCTTTCTTT	CASSLLGQGAGTEAFF
TRBV28	NA	TRBJ2-4	NA	TGTGCCAGCAGTTTATTCGCGGGGTCAGACAACATTCAGTACTTC	CASSLFAGSDNIQYF
TRBV19	NA	TRBJ1-2	few	TGTGCCAGTACTCAGGGAAAGAGGTACGGCTACACCTTC	CASTQGKRYGYTF
TRBV2	TRBD1	TRBJ1-1	NA	TGTGCCAGCAGCTGGACAGGGGAGAACACTGAAGCTTTCTTT	CASSWTGENTEAFF
TRBV5-1	TRBD2	TRBJ2-5	NA	TGCGCCAGCAGCTATGGGACTAGTGGGGGTGAGACCCAGTACTTC	CASSYGTSGGETQYF
TRBV7-3	NA	TRBJ2-1	NA	TGTGCCAGCAGCTTATCCCCGGCCTACAATGAGCAGTTCTTC	CASSLSPAYNEQFF
TRBV27	NA	TRBJ1-1	NA	TGTGCCAGCAACATCGGGGGGGGGAACACTGAAGCTTTCTTT	CASNIGGGNTEAFF
TRBV6-2/TRBV6-3	NA	TRBJ2-5	NA	TGTGCCAGCAGTGCTAGCTCCGAGACCCAGTACTTC	CASSASSETQYF
TRBV24-1	NA	TRBJ2-1	NA	TGTGCCACCAGTGACCCTCTCCGGGATGAGCAGTTCTTC	CATSDPLRDEQFF